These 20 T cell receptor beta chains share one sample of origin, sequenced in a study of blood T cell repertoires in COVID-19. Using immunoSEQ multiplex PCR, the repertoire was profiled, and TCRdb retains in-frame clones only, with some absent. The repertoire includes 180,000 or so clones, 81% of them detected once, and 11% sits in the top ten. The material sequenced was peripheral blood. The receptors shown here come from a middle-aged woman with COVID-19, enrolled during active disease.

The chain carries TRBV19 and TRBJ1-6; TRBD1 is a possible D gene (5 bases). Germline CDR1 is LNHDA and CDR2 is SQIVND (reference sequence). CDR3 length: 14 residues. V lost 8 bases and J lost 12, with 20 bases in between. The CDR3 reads CASRPGHLVEPLHF. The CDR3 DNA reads TGTGCCAGTCGGCCCGGACACCTTGTGGAACCCCTCCACTTT.

CDR3 nucleotides: TGTGCCAGCAGCCCCGGGCTAGCGGGAGGTTTCTACGAGCAGTACTTC. This sequence encodes CASSPGLAGGFYEQYF. V usage is TRBV5-4 and J usage is TRBJ2-7, with TRBD2 identical over 11 bases. After removal of 4 bases from V and 3 bases from J, the junction contained 9 bases not matched to a gene. The CDR3 loop spans 16 amino acids. The germline V gene has CDR1 SGHNT and CDR2 YYREEE (reference sequence).

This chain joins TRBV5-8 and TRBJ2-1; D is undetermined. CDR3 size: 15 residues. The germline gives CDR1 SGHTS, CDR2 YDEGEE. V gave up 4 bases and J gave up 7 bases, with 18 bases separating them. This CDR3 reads CASSPFGSGSNEQFF. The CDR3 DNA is TGTGCCAGCAGCCCTTTTGGGTCAGGATCTAATGAGCAGTTCTTC.

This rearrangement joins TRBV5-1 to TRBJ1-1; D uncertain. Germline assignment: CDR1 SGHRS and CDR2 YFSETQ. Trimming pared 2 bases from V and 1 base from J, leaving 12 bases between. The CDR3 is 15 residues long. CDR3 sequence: CASSLRPAANTEAFF. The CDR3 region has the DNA TGCGCCAGCAGCTTACGTCCAGCGGCGAACACTGAAGCTTTCTTT.

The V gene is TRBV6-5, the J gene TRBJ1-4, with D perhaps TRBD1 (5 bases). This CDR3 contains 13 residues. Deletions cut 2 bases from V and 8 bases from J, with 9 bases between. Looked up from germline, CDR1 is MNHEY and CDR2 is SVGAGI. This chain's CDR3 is CASSYRGEEKLFF. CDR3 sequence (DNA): TGTGCCAGCAGTTACAGGGGCGAGGAAAAACTGTTTTTT.

The chain's CDR3 is CASSDVGSYNEQFF. CDR3 sequence (DNA): TGTGCCAGCAGTGATGTCGGTTCTTACAATGAGCAGTTCTTC. The chain employs TRBV25-1 and TRBJ2-1; D ambiguous. V lost 3 bases to trimming and J lost 4 bases, with 10 bases between them. The CDR3 covers 14 residues. Germline CDR1 and CDR2: MGHDK and SYGVNS. The full variable domain, completed using reference TRBV25-1 and TRBJ2-1, is EADIYQTPRYLVIGTGKKITLECSQTMGHDKMYWYQQDPGMELHLIHYSYGVNSTEKGDLSSESTVSRIRTEHFPLTLESARPSHTSQYLCASSDVGSYNEQFFGPGTRLTVL.

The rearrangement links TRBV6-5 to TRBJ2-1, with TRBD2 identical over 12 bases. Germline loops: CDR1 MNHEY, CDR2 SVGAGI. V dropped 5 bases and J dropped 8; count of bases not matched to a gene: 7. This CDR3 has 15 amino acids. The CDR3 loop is CASSPRLAGVYEQFF. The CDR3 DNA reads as TGTGCCAGCAGTCCACGACTAGCGGGAGTTTATGAGCAGTTCTTC.

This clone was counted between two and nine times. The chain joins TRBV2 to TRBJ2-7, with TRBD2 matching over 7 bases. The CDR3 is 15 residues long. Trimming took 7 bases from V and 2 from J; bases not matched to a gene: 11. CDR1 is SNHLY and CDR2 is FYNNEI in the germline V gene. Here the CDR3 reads CASKLGGSPTYEQYF. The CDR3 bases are TGTGCCAGCAAGCTGGGCGGGAGCCCAACCTACGAGCAGTACTTC.

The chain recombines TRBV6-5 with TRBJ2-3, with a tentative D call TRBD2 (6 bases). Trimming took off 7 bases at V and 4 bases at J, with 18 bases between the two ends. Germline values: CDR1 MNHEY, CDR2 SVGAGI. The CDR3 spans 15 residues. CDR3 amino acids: CASTESLAQPDTQYF. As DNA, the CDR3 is TGTGCCAGCACCGAAAGTCTAGCGCAGCCAGATACGCAGTATTTT.

CDR3 sequence (DNA): TGTGCCAGCAGCCCCCGCCGGGGGGGAGGAATAGTAGCTTTCTTT. This encodes CASSPRRGGGIVAFF. V gene TRBV5-6 combines with J gene TRBJ1-1, with D maybe TRBD1 (5 bases). Per the germline V gene, CDR1 is SGHDT and CDR2 is YYEEEE. The CDR3 spans 15 residues. The germline V and J ends were trimmed by 4 bases and 10 bases, with 23 bases remaining between them.

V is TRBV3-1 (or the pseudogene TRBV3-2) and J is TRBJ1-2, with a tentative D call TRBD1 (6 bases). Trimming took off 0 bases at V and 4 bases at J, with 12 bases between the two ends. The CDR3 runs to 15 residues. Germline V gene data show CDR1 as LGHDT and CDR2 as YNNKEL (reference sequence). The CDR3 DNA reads TGTGCCAGCAGCCAAGATCCTGGGGGCGGCTATGGCTACACCTTC. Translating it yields CASSQDPGGGYGYTF.

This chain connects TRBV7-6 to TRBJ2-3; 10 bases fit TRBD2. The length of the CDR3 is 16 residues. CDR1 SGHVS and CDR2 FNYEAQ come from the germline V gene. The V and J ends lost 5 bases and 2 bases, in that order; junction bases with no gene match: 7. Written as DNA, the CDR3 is TGTGCCAGCAGCCTGAGCGGGGGGGTGACCACAGATACGCAGTATTTT. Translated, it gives CASSLSGGVTTDTQYF.

CDR3 DNA: TGTGCCAGCAGCCGGCAAGGGGACACCGGGGAGCTGTTTTTT. Encoded protein: CASSRQGDTGELFF. The V gene is TRBV2, the J gene TRBJ2-2; the D gene is possibly TRBD1 (5 bases). Germline V gives CDR1 SNHLY, CDR2 FYNNEI. The CDR3 runs to 14 residues. Trimming shortened V by 6 bases and J by 3 bases, and 11 bases separated the two germline ends.

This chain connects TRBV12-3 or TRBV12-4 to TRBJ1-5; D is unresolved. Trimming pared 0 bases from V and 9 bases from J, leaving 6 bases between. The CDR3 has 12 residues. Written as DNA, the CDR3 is TGTGCCAGCAGTTTAGCCGCCGGGCCCCAGCATTTT. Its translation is CASSLAAGPQHF.

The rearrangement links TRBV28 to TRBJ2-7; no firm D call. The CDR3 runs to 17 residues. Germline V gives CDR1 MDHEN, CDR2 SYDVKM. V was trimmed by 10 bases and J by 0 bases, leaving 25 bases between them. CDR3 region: CATIVFDPRGHSYEQYF. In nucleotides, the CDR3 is TGTGCCACCATAGTATTTGACCCCCGAGGTCACTCCTACGAGCAGTACTTC.

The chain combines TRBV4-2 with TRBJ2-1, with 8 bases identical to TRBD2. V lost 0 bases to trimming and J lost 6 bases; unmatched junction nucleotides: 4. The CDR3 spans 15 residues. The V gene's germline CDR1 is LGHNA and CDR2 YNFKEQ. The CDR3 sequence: CASSQDPGLGNEQFF. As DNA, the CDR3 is TGTGCCAGCAGCCAAGATCCGGGACTAGGCAATGAGCAGTTCTTC.

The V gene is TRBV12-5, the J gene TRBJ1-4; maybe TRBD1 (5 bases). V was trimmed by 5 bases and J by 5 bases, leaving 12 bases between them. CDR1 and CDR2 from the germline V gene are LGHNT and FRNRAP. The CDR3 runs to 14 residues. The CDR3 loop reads CASGPSGGNEKLFF. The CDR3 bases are TGTGCTAGTGGTCCGTCGGGGGGAAATGAAAAACTGTTTTTT.

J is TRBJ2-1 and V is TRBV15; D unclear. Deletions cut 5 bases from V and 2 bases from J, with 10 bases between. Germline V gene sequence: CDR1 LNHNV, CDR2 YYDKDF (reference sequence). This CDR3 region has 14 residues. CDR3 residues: CATSRSTTYNEQFF. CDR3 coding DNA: TGTGCCACCAGCCGGAGTACAACCTACAATGAGCAGTTCTTC.

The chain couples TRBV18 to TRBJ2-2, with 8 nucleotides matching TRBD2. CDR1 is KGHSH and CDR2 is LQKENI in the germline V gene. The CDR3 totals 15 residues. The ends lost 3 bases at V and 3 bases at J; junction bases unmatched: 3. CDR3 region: CASSPVAGYTGELFF. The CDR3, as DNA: TGTGCCAGCTCACCTGTAGCGGGGTACACCGGGGAGCTGTTTTTT.

CDR3 amino acids: CASSPREAYNSPLHF. CDR3 coding DNA: TGTGCCAGCTCCCCCCGGGAGGCCTATAATTCACCCCTCCACTTT. V and J are TRBV18 and TRBJ1-6; no firm D call. Germline V CDR1 and CDR2: KGHSH, LQKENI. The CDR3 loop spans 15 amino acids. V was pared by 6 bases and J by 2 bases, with 11 bases between.